This T cell receptor (beta chain) was sequenced during a study of OX40 agonist ivuxolimab in advanced cancers. Study information: Ivuxolimab, which is an agonistic anti-OX40 (CD134) antibody, was administered to the patients. Two patients with cutaneous melanoma and one with hepatocellular carcinoma, three in total, showed partial responses.

Details on this clone: Its antigen is undetermined.

Profiled with immunoSEQ multiplex PCR; TCRdb holds only in-frame clones, not every one. The sample records 35,000 to 40,000 clones, approximately 90% being singletons. The CDR3 sequence is 15 residues long. The ends were cut back, 0 bases at V and 0 bases at J, with 9 bases in the middle. CDR1 is SGDLS and CDR2 is YYNGEE in the germline V gene. Study outcomes and limitations: Antigen specificity was not determined for the expanded peripheral T cells.

This sequence was found in an adult with an advanced solid tumor such as melanoma, head and neck, liver or kidney cancer. The material sequenced was CD4+ or CD8+ T cells sorted from blood, taken in a trial of the OX40 agonist ivuxolimab. The chain combines TRBV9 with TRBJ1-2; D not certain. The chain's CDR3 is CASSVGGGTNYGYTF. CDR3 bases: TGTGCCAGCAGCGTAGGAGGCGGAACTAACTATGGCTACACCTTC.